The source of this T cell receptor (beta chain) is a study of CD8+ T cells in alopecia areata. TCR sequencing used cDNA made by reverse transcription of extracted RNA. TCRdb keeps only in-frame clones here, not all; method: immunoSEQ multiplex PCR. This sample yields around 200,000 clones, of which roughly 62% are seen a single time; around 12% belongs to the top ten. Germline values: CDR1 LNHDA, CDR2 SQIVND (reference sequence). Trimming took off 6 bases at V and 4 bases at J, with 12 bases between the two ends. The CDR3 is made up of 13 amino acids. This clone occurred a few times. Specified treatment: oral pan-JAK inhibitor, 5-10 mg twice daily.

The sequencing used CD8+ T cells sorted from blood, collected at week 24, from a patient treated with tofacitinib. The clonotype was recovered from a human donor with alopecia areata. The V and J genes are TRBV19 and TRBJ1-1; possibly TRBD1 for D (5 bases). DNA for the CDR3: TGTGCCAGTAGGGGGGACGGGTCCACTGAAGCTTTCTTT. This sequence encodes CASRGDGSTEAFF.